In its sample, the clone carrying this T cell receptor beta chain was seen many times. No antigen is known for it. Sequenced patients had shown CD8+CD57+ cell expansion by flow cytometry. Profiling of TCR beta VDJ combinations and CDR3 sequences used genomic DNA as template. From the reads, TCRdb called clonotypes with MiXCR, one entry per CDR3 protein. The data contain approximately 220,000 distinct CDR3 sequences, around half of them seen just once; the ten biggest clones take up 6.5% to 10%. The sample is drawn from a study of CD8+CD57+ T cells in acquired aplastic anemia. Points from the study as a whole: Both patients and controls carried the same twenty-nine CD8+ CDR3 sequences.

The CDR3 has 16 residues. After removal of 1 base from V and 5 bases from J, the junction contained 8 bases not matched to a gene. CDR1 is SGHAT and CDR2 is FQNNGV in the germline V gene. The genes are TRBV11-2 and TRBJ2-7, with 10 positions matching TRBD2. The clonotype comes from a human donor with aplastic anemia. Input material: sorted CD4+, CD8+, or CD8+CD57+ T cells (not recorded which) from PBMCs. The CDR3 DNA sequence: TGTGCCAGCAGCTTAGTCCGGCTAGCGGGAGAGGACGAGCAGTACTTC. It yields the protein CASSLVRLAGEDEQYF.